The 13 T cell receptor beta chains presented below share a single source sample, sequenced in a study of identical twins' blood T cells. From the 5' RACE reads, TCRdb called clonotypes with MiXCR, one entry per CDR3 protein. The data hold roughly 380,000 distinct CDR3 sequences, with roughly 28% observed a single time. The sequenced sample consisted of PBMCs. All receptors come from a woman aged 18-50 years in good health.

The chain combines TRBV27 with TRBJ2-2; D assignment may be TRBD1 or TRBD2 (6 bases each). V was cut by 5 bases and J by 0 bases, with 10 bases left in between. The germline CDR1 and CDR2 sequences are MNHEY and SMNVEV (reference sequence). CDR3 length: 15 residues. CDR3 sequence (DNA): TGTGCCAGCAGTGCGGGACACACGAACACCGGGGAGCTGTTTTTT. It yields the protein CASSAGHTNTGELFF.

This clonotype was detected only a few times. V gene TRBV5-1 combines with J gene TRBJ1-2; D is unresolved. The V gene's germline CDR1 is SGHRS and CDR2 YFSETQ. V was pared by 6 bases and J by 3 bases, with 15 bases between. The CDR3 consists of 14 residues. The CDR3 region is CASTTDGSYYGYTF. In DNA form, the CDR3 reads TGCGCCAGCACCACCGACGGGTCATACTATGGCTACACCTTC.

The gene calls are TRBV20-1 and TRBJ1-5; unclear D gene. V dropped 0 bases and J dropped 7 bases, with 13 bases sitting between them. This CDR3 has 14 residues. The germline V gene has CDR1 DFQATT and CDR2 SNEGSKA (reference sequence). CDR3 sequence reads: CSARDLSSSQPQHF. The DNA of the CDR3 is TGCAGTGCTAGAGATCTTTCCAGCAGCCAGCCCCAGCATTTT.

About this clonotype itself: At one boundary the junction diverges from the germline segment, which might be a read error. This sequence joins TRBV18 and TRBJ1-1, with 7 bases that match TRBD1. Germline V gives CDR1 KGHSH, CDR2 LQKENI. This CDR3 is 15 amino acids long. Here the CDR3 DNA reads TGTGCCAGCTCACCACGGACAGGCCAGAACACTGAAGCTTCCTTT. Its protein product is CASSPRTGQNTEASF.

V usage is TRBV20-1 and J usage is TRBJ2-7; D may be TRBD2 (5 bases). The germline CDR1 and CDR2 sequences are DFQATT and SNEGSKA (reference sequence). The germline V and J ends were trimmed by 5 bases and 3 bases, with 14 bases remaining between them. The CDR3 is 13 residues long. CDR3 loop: CSAATSWDYEQYF. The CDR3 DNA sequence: TGCAGTGCTGCTACTAGTTGGGACTACGAGCAGTACTTC.

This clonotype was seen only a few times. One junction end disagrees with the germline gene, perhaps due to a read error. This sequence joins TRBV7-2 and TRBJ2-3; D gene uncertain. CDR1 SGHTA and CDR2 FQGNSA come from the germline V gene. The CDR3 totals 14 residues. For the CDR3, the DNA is TGTGTCAGCAGCTTCTATGGGGGCACAGATACGCAGTATTTT. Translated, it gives CVSSFYGGTDTQYF.

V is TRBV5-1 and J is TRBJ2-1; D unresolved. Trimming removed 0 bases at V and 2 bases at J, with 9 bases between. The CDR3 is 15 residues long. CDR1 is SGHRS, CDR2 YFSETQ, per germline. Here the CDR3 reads CASSLARGTYNEQFF. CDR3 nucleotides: TGCGCCAGCAGCTTGGCCCGTGGGACCTACAATGAGCAGTTCTTC.

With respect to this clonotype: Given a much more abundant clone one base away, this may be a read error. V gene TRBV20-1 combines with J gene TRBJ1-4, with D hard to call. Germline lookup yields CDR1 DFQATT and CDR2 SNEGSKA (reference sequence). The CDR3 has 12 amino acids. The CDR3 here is CSASGSSEKLVF. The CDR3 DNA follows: TGCAGTGCTAGTGGGAGTTCCGAAAAACTGGTTTTT.

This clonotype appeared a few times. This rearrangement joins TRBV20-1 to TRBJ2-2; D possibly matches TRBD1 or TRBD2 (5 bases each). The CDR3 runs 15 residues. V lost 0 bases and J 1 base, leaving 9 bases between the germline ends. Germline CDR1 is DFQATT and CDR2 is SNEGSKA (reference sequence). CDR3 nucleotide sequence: TGCAGTGCTAGAGATCGTGGGGGGAACACCGGGGAGCTGTTTTTT. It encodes CSARDRGGNTGELFF.

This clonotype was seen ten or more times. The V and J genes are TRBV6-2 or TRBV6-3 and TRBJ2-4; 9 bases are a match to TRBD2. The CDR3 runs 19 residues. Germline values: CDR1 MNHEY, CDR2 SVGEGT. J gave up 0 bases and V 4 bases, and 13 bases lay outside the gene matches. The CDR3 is CASSFRASGTNLAKNIQYF. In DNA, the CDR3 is TGTGCCAGCAGTTTTCGGGCTAGCGGGACTAACCTAGCCAAAAACATTCAGTACTTC.

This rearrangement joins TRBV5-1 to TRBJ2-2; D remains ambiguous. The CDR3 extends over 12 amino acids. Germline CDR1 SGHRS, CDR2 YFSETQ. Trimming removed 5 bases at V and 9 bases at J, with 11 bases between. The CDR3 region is CASRPESRELFF. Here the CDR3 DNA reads TGCGCCAGCAGACCGGAGAGTCGGGAGCTGTTTTTT. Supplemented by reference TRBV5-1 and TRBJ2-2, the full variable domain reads KAGVTQTPRYLIKTRGQQVTLSCSPISGHRSVSWYQQTPGQGLQFLFEYFSETQRNKGNFPGRFSGRQFSNSRSEMNVSTLELGDSALYLCASRPESRELFFGEGSRLTVL.

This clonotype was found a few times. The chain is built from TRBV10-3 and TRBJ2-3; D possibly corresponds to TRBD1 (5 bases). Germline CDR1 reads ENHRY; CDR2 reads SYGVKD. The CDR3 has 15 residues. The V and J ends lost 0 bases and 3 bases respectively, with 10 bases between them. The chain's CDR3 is CAISESGRATDTQYF. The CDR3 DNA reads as TGTGCCATCAGTGAGTCGGGCAGGGCGACAGATACGCAGTATTTT.

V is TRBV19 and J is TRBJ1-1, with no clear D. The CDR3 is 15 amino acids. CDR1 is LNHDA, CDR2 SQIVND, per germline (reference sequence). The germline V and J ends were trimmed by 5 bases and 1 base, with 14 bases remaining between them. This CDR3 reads CASSAYSEGNTEAFF. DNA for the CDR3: TGTGCCAGTAGTGCCTACAGTGAAGGGAACACTGAAGCTTTCTTT.